Detailed here is one T cell receptor beta chain. Unique molecular identifiers tagged the TCRbeta library. TCRdb re-analysed the PCR reads in MiXCR, keeping a single row per CDR3 protein. Of about 580,000 distinct CDR3 sequences listed, more than 20% were seen once; the top ten hold 14%. The sample comes from a study of T-cell reconstitution after alpha-beta-depleted transplantation in children. This CDR3 spans 13 amino acids. Per germline, CDR1 MNHEY and CDR2 SMNVEV (reference sequence). Trimming stripped 7 bases from V and 3 bases from J, with 9 bases between. The input for sequencing was PBMCs, mostly from graft donor cells, taken 360 days after TCRalphabeta/CD19-depleted stem cell transplant. The clonotype comes from a boy less than two years old who had a stem cell transplant for acute myeloid leukemia, so the T cells may come from the graft donor. The J gene is TRBJ2-2, the V gene TRBV27, with D possibly matching TRBD2 (5 bases). CDR3 coding DNA: TGTGCCAGCACTACGGGGTACACCGGGGAGCTGTTTTTT. As protein: CASTTGYTGELFF.